This passage covers 26 T cell receptor beta chains from one sample sequenced in a study of OX40 agonist ivuxolimab in advanced cancers. Generated by immunoSEQ multiplex PCR, the TCRdb table keeps only in-frame clones and is missing some. The table shows about 98,000 clones, with about 92% occurring only once. The specimen comprised CD4+ or CD8+ T cells sorted from blood, sampled in a trial of the OX40 agonist ivuxolimab. All receptors derive from an adult with an advanced solid tumor such as melanoma, head and neck, liver or kidney cancer.

This chain connects TRBV6-6 to TRBJ2-7; 8 bases agree with TRBD1. From germline, CDR1 is MNHNY and CDR2 SVGAGI (reference sequence). Trimming at V came to 6 bases and at J to 6 bases, leaving 13 bases not matched to a gene. This CDR3 has 15 residues. Here the CDR3 DNA reads TGTGCCAGCAGCCGGACTGGACAGGGTGCATCCGAGCAGTACTTC. Its protein product is CASSRTGQGASEQYF.

The sample holds one count of this clone. The chain recombines TRBV7-6 with TRBJ2-5; D perhaps matches TRBD2 (5 bases). CDR1 is SGHVS and CDR2 is FNYEAQ in the germline V gene. Trimming shortened V by 5 bases and J by 2 bases, and 9 bases separated the two germline ends. The CDR3 runs 13 residues. For the CDR3, the DNA is TGTGCCAGCAGCCGGAGGCATCAAGAGACCCAGTACTTC. Translated, it gives CASSRRHQETQYF.

V usage is TRBV30 and J usage is TRBJ1-5; D unresolved. This CDR3 is built from 14 residues. Between the trimmed V and J ends, which lost 1 base and 0 bases, there was a span of 7 bases. Germline V lookup: CDR1 GTSNPN, CDR2 SVGIG (reference sequence). Here the CDR3 reads CAWSGRISNQPQHF. In DNA form, the CDR3 reads TGTGCCTGGAGTGGACGCATTAGCAATCAGCCCCAGCATTTT.

This clone is a singleton in its sample. This chain links TRBV29-1 with TRBJ2-5; D tentatively reads TRBD1 or TRBD2 (6 bases each). Germline-derived CDR1 and CDR2 are SQVTM and ANQGSEA. The ends were cut back, 3 bases at V and 7 bases at J, with 15 bases in the middle. This CDR3 has 13 residues. DNA of the CDR3: TGCAGCGTTGACACGGGGGCCTTGGCGACCCAGTACTTC. Amino acid sequence: CSVDTGALATQYF. The full variable domain, rest sourced from reference TRBV29-1 and TRBJ2-5, is SAVISQKPSRDICQRGTSLTIQCQVDSQVTMMFWYRQQPGQSLTLIATANQGSEATYESGFVIDKFPISRPNLTFSTLTVSNMSPEDSSIYLCSVDTGALATQYFGPGTRLLVL.

The chain combines TRBV27 with TRBJ1-2, with 7 bases matching TRBD1. The CDR3 is 15 amino acids. Trimming at V came to 6 bases and at J to 0 bases, leaving 7 bases not matched to a gene. CDR1 is MNHEY and CDR2 is SMNVEV in the germline V gene (reference sequence). CDR3 in amino acids: CASRLSDRANYGYTF. The CDR3 coding sequence is TGTGCCAGCAGACTAAGCGACAGGGCTAACTATGGCTACACCTTC.

The gene calls are TRBV18 and TRBJ2-1; 11 bases agree with TRBD1. The length of the CDR3 is 14 residues. Germline V gene sequence: CDR1 KGHSH, CDR2 LQKENI. The V segment lost 4 bases and the J segment 10 bases; nucleotides outside the gene matches: 6. The chain's CDR3 is CASSQGQGALEQFF. The CDR3 DNA reads as TGTGCCAGCTCACAAGGACAGGGGGCTTTAGAGCAGTTCTTC.

This clone was detected only once. The chain has TRBV30 and TRBJ1-2, with D uncertain. The CDR3 has 12 residues. Trimming pared 3 bases from V and 2 bases from J, leaving 7 bases between. Germline assignment: CDR1 GTSNPN and CDR2 SVGIG (reference sequence). The chain's CDR3 is CAWRKENYGYTF. The CDR3 nucleotides read TGTGCCTGGAGGAAGGAAAACTATGGCTACACCTTC.

The chain has TRBV6-6 and TRBJ2-1; D not certain. Deletions cut 0 bases from V and 5 bases from J, with 11 bases between. The germline V gene encodes CDR1 MNHNY and CDR2 SVGAGI (reference sequence). The CDR3 is made up of 15 amino acids. CDR3 sequence reads: CASSYSNPAHNEQFF. DNA of the CDR3: TGTGCCAGCAGTTACTCGAATCCAGCCCACAATGAGCAGTTCTTC.

V and J are TRBV28 and TRBJ2-7; TRBD1 or TRBD2 may be the D gene (5 bases each). Germline V CDR1 and CDR2: MDHEN, SYDVKM. Trimming took 7 bases from V and 3 from J, leaving 13 bases between them. The CDR3 length is 13 residues. The CDR3 DNA follows: TGTGCCAGCAAGGTGGGGGTAAACTACGAGCAGTACTTC. This encodes CASKVGVNYEQYF.

V usage is TRBV28 and J usage is TRBJ1-5; D is ambiguous. V was pared by 3 bases and J by 7 bases, with 16 bases between. The CDR3 contains 15 residues. Looked up from germline, CDR1 is MDHEN and CDR2 is SYDVKM. The CDR3 region has the DNA TGTGCCAGCAGTTTTCTTGCGGTTTCAGAACAGCCCCAGCATTTT. Translation gives CASSFLAVSEQPQHF.

This chain links TRBV19 with TRBJ1-3; D unclear. Germline V gene lookup returns CDR1 LNHDA and CDR2 SQIVND (reference sequence). Trimming shortened V by 0 bases and J by 6 bases, and 18 bases separated the two germline ends. The CDR3 is made up of 17 amino acids. CDR3 residues: CASSIELVPGVLNTIYF. CDR3 sequence (DNA): TGTGCCAGTAGTATAGAATTGGTGCCAGGAGTATTAAACACCATATATTTT.

This chain links TRBV11-3 with TRBJ2-5; D unresolved. CDR1 is SGHNT, CDR2 YENEEA, per germline. Deletions cut 0 bases from V and 1 base from J, with 6 bases between. This CDR3 region has 14 residues. The CDR3 sequence: CASSLDPSQETQYF. DNA of the CDR3: TGTGCCAGCAGCTTAGATCCCAGCCAAGAGACCCAGTACTTC.

This chain links TRBV7-2 with TRBJ1-2, with D possibly being TRBD1 (6 bases). CDR3 size: 16 residues. Trimming removed 5 bases from V and 2 bases from J, with 18 bases in between. Germline values: CDR1 SGHTA, CDR2 FQGNSA. CDR3: CASSISSQGTNYGYTF. The CDR3 DNA sequence: TGTGCCAGCAGCATTTCCAGTCAGGGGACAAACTATGGCTACACCTTC.

The table lists this clone with a count of one. The V and J genes are TRBV5-1 and TRBJ2-1; 11 bases fit TRBD2. Per the germline V gene, CDR1 is SGHRS and CDR2 is YFSETQ. The length of the CDR3 is 16 residues. The V segment lost 4 bases and the J segment 4 bases; nucleotides outside the gene matches: 7. The DNA of the CDR3 is TGCGCCAGCAGCCGACAAGGGACTAGCGGTTACAATGAGCAGTTCTTC. Its translation is CASSRQGTSGYNEQFF.

The chain joins TRBV7-9 to TRBJ2-3; D unresolved. Per germline, CDR1 SEHNR and CDR2 FQNEAQ (reference sequence). V gave up 5 bases and J gave up 5 bases, with 17 bases separating them. The CDR3 loop spans 15 amino acids. The CDR3 nucleotides read TGTGCCAGCAGCCCTAGGCCGGCCTACGGAGATACGCAGTATTTT. Amino acids: CASSPRPAYGDTQYF.

The chain uses TRBV2 and TRBJ1-5, with a weak D call TRBD1 (6 bases). There are 15 residues in the CDR3. The germline V gene encodes CDR1 SNHLY and CDR2 FYNNEI. The V end lost 6 bases, the J end lost 0 bases, and 12 bases lay between the germline ends. CDR3 loop: CASRRDRNSNQPQHF. Here the CDR3 DNA reads TGTGCCAGCAGGCGAGACAGGAATAGCAATCAGCCCCAGCATTTT.

As for this clone: Sequence at one end of the junction differs from germline and may be a read error. The chain has TRBV6-1 and TRBJ1-6; D possibly corresponds to TRBD1 (5 bases). In germline, CDR1 is MNHNS, CDR2 SASEGT. This CDR3 contains 15 residues. CDR3 nucleotide sequence: TGTGCCAGCATCCCTACAGGCAACACCAATTCGCCCCTCCACTTT. Residues: CASIPTGNTNSPLHF.

V gene TRBV5-1 combines with J gene TRBJ2-3; tentative D call: TRBD1 (5 bases). The V end lost 0 bases, the J end lost 1 base, and 12 bases lay between the germline ends. The CDR3 extends over 16 amino acids. The germline V gene encodes CDR1 SGHRS and CDR2 YFSETQ. CDR3 DNA: TGCGCCAGCAGCTTGGGTCCCAGGGTGGGCACAGATACGCAGTATTTT. It codes for CASSLGPRVGTDTQYF.

The J gene is TRBJ1-5, the V gene TRBV18, with TRBD1 identical over 7 bases. Germline V gene sequence: CDR1 KGHSH, CDR2 LQKENI. V trimming: 1 base; J trimming: 2 bases; junction bases outside the gene matches: 5. The length of the CDR3 is 16 residues. This CDR3 reads CASSPQGAGGNQPQHF. CDR3 DNA sequence: TGTGCCAGCTCACCACAGGGGGCAGGAGGCAATCAGCCCCAGCATTTT.

The V call is TRBV6-5, the J call TRBJ2-2; D gene ambiguous. Trimming stripped 6 bases from V and 8 bases from J, with 13 bases between. The CDR3 has 13 amino acids. Germline CDR1 is MNHEY and CDR2 is SVGAGI. CDR3 loop: CASRSSEVGELFF. The CDR3 nucleotides are TGTGCCAGCAGGTCCTCCGAGGTTGGGGAGCTGTTTTTT.

This clone was recorded once. The chain couples TRBV7-2 to TRBJ2-1; no firm D call. Deletions cut 3 bases from V and 8 bases from J, with 5 bases between. The CDR3 covers 11 residues. CDR1 is SGHTA, CDR2 FQGNSA, per germline. The CDR3 loop is CASSFYYEQFF. DNA of the CDR3: TGTGCCAGCAGCTTTTACTATGAGCAGTTCTTC.

The V and J genes are TRBV5-6 and TRBJ2-3; 14 positions agree with TRBD2. V shed 3 bases, J shed 4 bases, and the junction held 10 bases outside the gene matches. CDR1 SGHDT and CDR2 YYEEEE come from the germline V gene. The CDR3 spans 18 residues. This CDR3 reads CASSYPGLAGADPDTQYF. The CDR3, as DNA: TGTGCCAGCAGCTACCCGGGACTAGCGGGGGCCGACCCAGATACGCAGTATTTT.

The chain recombines TRBV6-6 with TRBJ2-4, with 8 positions matching TRBD1. CDR3 length equals 13 residues. Germline CDR1 MNHNY, CDR2 SVGAGI (reference sequence). Trimming removed 8 bases from V and 7 bases from J; junction bases left unmatched: 7. CDR3 amino acids: CASSGQGRNIQYF. The DNA for the CDR3 is TGTGCCAGCTCCGGACAGGGTAGGAACATTCAGTACTTC.

This chain joins TRBV7-9 and TRBJ2-3; D not certain. There are 13 residues in the CDR3. Germline lookup yields CDR1 SEHNR and CDR2 FQNEAQ (reference sequence). V shed 0 bases and J shed 9 bases, with 10 bases lying between them. The CDR3 loop reads CASSLAPEMTQYF. In DNA, the CDR3 is TGTGCCAGCAGCTTAGCGCCCGAGATGACGCAGTATTTT. Full variable domain (remainder filled in from reference TRBV7-9 and TRBJ2-3): DTGVSQNPRHKITKRGQNVTFRCDPISEHNRLYWYRQTLGQGPEFLTYFQNEAQLEKSRLLSDRFSAERPKGSFSTLEIQRTEQGDSAMYLCASSLAPEMTQYFGPGTRLTVL.

The chain is built from TRBV7-8 and TRBJ2-1; D remains unclear. The CDR3 has 16 amino acids. The V gene lost 3 bases and the J gene lost 6 bases, with 18 bases spanning the gap. The germline V gene has CDR1 SGHVS and CDR2 FQNEAQ. This CDR3 reads CASSLVEVQESNEQFF. The CDR3 region has the DNA TGTGCCAGCAGCTTGGTTGAGGTTCAGGAGAGCAATGAGCAGTTCTTC. The whole variable domain, filled in from reference TRBV7-8 and TRBJ2-1, reads GAGVSQSPRYKVAKRGQDVALRCDPISGHVSLFWYQQALGQGPEFLTYFQNEAQLDKSGLPSDRFFAERPEGSVSTLKIQRTQQEDSAVYLCASSLVEVQESNEQFFGPGTRLTVL.

This chain joins TRBV7-2 and TRBJ1-5; D gene unclear. Germline assignment: CDR1 SGHTA and CDR2 FQGNSA. V was cut by 5 bases and J by 6 bases, with 11 bases left in between. The CDR3 has 13 amino acids. In DNA, the CDR3 is TGTGCCAGCAGCCTAACCGACCGTCAGCCCCAGCATTTT. As protein: CASSLTDRQPQHF. The full variable domain, in which reference TRBV7-2 and TRBJ1-5 provide the parts outside the CDR3, is GAGVSQSPSNKVTEKGKDVELRCDPISGHTALYWYRQSLGQGLEFLIYFQGNSAPDKSGLPSDRFSAERTGGSVSTLTIQRTQQEDSAVYLCASSLTDRQPQHFGDGTRLSIL.